This TCR beta chain was sequenced for a study of blood T cell repertoires in COVID-19 (dated by TCRdb to the early 2020s). At the level of the whole study: Samples covering the acute and convalescent phases of COVID-19 were provided by collaborators in the United States, Italy and Spain. The material from the prospective study consisted of cDNA or gDNA derived from T cells, B-cell-depleted T cells, or PBMCs. Subjects who had been exposed to COVID-19, were actively infected with it, or had recovered from it provided the deeply sampled blood TCRbeta repertoires that made up the dataset. The repertoires were released in a freely available public database meant as a resource for research on the immune response to SARS-CoV-2. The samples were drawn from two sources: the first 160 participants of the ongoing ImmuneRACE study, and fewer than 1,500 subjects contributed by 6 global collaborators. The sample metadata nearly always contained a de-identified subject ID, COVID-19 status, age in years and sex. Where HLA class I and class II types were available, the types were taken from metadata supplied by the sample provider, not from assay-based typing.

Points the paper makes about the study in general: The amount of clinical and demographic metadata varied by source and participant and was provided uncurated.

In the prospective study, participants were roughly 18 to 100 years old, resided in fewer than 25 geographic areas of the United States, and were enrolled through a virtual design. Cohort assignment in the prospective study relied on participant-reported clinical history from a screening survey and a study questionnaire. For ImmuneRACE Cohort 3, a participant was defined as recovered based on two consecutive negative NP/OP PCR tests, clearance by a healthcare professional, or resolution of symptoms. Each participant in the prospective study had whole blood, serum and a nasopharyngeal or oropharyngeal swab collected by mobile phlebotomists. Additional blood draws and questionnaires over an approximately 2-month period could optionally be provided by prospective study participants. Blood samples from the prospective study were shipped frozen or at room temperature prior to DNA extraction. As for this clone: Its antigen is unknown. Base qualities are not provided; no much larger clone lies one nucleotide away.

CDR1 and CDR2, per the germline V gene, are MNHEY and SVGEGT. Inclusive of the bounding cysteine and phenylalanine, the CDR3 is 17 residues long. Kept here is only the CDR3 DNA, which spans 51 bases and is read in frame from base 1. Trimming takes 5 bases from V and 2 bases from J, and the germline ends sit 22 bases apart. TCRbeta CDR3 regions were amplified from genomic DNA by means of the immunoSEQ Assay, a bias-controlled multiplex PCR. Under the source paper's analysis protocol: Within the assay, amplification of reference gene primers was used to estimate how many nucleated cells each sample contained. To quantify the absolute abundance of each unique TCRbeta CDR3 rearrangement, sequence reads were collapsed and filtered. Productive Simpson clonality was computed per sample as the square root of Simpson's diversity index over productive rearrangements. Held by TCRdb, this immuneACCESS table contains in-frame sequences only and omits some clones. Under half of the omission traces to an unresolved V gene where checked; the cause of the rest is unknown. V, J and clone size derive from that table, while D and trimming were established from the DNA sequence. In all, the sample holds 380,000 or so clones, and about 87% of those were seen once. Roughly 1.4% of the sample is held by the ten biggest clonotypes.

Sequences were obtained from PBMCs or T cells enriched from blood (not recorded which). This TCR was sampled from a man younger than 45 who had recovered from COVID-19. The chain links TRBV6-2 or TRBV6-3 with TRBJ2-7, with a tentative D gene TRBD1 over 6 matching bases. CDR3 loop: CASSLPQGIFGTYEQYF. The nucleotide sequence is TGTGCCAGCAGTCTCCCGCAGGGGATCTTTGGGACCTACGAGCAGTACTTC.